Ten or more counts support the clone carrying this TCR beta chain. Primers for the PCR totalled 60 Vbeta and 13 Jbeta. TCRdb's copy holds only in-frame clones and misses some; the assay was immunoSEQ multiplex PCR. Of around 200,000 clones in the sample, approximately 79% were seen once. The CDR3 is 15 residues long. Germline V lookup: CDR1 KGHSH, CDR2 LQKENI. V lost 3 bases and J 5 bases, leaving 13 bases between the germline ends. The sample comes from a study of cytomegalovirus exposure and HLA in healthy donors. Sequencing used PBMCs. This sequence was found in a man aged 50 to 60 in good health and CMV-seronegative. The chain has TRBV18 and TRBJ1-4; no definite D call. DNA for the CDR3: TGTGCCAGCTCACCCCGGCCGCAGGTCAATGAAAAACTGTTTTTT. This encodes CASSPRPQVNEKLFF.